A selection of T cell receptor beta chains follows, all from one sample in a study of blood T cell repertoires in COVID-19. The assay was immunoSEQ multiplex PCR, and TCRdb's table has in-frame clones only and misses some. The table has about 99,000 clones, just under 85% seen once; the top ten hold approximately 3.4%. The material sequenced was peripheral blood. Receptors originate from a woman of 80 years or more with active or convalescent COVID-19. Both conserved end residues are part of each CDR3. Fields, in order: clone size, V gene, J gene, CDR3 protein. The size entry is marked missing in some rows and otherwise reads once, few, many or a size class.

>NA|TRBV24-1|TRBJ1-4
CATSDRQGPNEKLFF
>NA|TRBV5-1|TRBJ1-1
CASSLRTERTEAFF
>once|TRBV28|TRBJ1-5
CASTRVHSNQPQHF
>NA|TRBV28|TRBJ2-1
CATSTRPGTSGRRTSYNEQFF
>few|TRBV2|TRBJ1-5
CASSRGRRVANQPQHF
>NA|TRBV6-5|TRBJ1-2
CASSYFMTGPAYGYTF
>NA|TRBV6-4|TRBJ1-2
CASSRTGSNYGYTF
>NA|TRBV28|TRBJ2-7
CASSPGTGGREQYF
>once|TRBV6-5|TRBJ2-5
CASSYSQGAMETQYF
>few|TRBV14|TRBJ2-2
CASSHLGPRNTGELFF
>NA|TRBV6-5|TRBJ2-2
CASSQRERVGELFF
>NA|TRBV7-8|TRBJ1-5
CASSGGASNQPQHF
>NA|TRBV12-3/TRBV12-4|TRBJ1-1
CASLGVTEAFF
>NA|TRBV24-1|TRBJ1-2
CATSDTGQGARGYTF
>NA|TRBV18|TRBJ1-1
CASSPTGGLNTEAFF
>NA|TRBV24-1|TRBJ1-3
CATSDSKTFSGNTIYF
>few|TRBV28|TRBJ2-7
CASRKQGYEQYF
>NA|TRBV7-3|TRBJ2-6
CASSPPRSVGQGAKTGANVLTF
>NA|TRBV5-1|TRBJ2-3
CASKLGAVGTDTQYF
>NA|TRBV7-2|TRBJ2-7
CASSREAESYEQYF
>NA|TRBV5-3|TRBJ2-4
CARSFSPGTQIAAKNIQYF
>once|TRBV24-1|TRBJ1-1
CATSDSGMNTEAFF
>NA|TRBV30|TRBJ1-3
CAWGRDGNTIYF
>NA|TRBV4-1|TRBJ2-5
CASSQGSGGASETQYF
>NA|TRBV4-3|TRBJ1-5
CASSQDSVDQPQHF
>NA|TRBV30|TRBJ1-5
CAWSVLNQPQHF
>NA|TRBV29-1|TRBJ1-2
CSALSGTGTGYTF
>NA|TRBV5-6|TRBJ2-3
CASSLEVGGSPDTQYF
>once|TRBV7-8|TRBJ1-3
CASSRTDSGNTIYF
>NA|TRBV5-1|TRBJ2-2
CASSIQGQGKSAGELFF
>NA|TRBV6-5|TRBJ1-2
CASSSDLTGIVTF
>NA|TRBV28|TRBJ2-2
CASKPGLAQMGNTGELFF
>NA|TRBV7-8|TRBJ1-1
CASSRREGTEAFF
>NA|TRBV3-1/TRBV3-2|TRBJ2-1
CASSQDMRRQFF
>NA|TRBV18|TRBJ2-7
CASSPMTDSYEQYF
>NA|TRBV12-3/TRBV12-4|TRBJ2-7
CASSLQVYEQYF
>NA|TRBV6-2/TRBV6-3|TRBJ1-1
CASSYGLRNTEAFF
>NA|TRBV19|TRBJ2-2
CASIGSVYTGELFF
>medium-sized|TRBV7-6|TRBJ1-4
CASSLNTQVATNEKLFF
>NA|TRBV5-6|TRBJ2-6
CASSLLSGAGANVLTF
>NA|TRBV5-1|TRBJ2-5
CASSPVGGAETQYF
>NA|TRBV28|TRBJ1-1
CASSGLTEAFF
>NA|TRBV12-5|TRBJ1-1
CASGLGTRAFF
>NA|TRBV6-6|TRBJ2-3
CASSLFWLAGGPDTQYF
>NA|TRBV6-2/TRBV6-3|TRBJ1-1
CASSYLAMNTEAFF
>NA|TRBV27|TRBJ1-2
CASRRNVGATGNKITNYGYTF
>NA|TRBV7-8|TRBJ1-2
CASSLLTRQDYGYTF
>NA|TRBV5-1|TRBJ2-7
CASSGDGGAVYEQYF
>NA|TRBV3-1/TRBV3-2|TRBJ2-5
CASSQTGEREETQYF
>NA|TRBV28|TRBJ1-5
CASSQGGVLSNQPQHF
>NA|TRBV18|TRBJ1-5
CASSPGGDVGPQHF
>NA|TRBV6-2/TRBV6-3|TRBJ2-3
CASSYGGSTDTQYF
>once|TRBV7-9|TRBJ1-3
CASSLVGATTSGNTIYF